Listed below are T cell receptor beta chains from one sample, sequenced in a study of T cells in localized non-small cell lung cancer. The assay was immunoSEQ multiplex PCR, and TCRdb's table has in-frame clones only and misses some. The sample has under 50,000 clones; about nine tenths are singletons. This specimen was peripheral blood mononuclear cells, taken before any cancer treatment. The receptors stem from a male donor at least 60 years old with stage II lung adenocarcinoma. Each CDR3 is given with its conserved first and last residue. Fields, in order: CDR3 DNA, CDR3 protein, J gene, clone size, D gene, V gene. The D gene is left open where the match is weak. Clone size is given for some rows only: seen once, a few or many times, or a class if the clone is expanded.

CDR3nt: TGTGCCAGTAGTATGACTTTGAGGACTAACTATGGCTACACCTTC
CDR3aa: CASSMTLRTNYGYTF
j_gene: TRBJ1-2
abundance: NA
d_gene: NA
v_gene: TRBV19

CDR3nt: TGCGCCAGCAGCGTGGAGGGGTTGCTTGGGCCCCAGCATTTT
CDR3aa: CASSVEGLLGPQHF
j_gene: TRBJ1-5
abundance: NA
d_gene: NA
v_gene: TRBV5-1

CDR3nt: TGCGCCAGCAGCCCGCTAGCGGGAGGGAACACCGGGGAGCTGTTTTTT
CDR3aa: CASSPLAGGNTGELFF
j_gene: TRBJ2-2
abundance: NA
d_gene: TRBD2
v_gene: TRBV5-1

CDR3nt: TGTGCCAGCAGCTTAGGGACTAGCGGGGGTCGAAAGACCCAGTACTTC
CDR3aa: CASSLGTSGGRKTQYF
j_gene: TRBJ2-5
abundance: NA
d_gene: TRBD2
v_gene: TRBV7-8

CDR3nt: TGCGCCAGCAGCTTGGTCCCCGGAATAGCGGGAGGGACAGATACGCAGTATTTT
CDR3aa: CASSLVPGIAGGTDTQYF
j_gene: TRBJ2-3
abundance: NA
d_gene: TRBD2
v_gene: TRBV5-1

CDR3nt: TGTGCCAGCTCAAACGGGGGACAGGGTTATACGAATGAGCAGTTCTTC
CDR3aa: CASSNGGQGYTNEQFF
j_gene: TRBJ2-1
abundance: NA
d_gene: TRBD1
v_gene: TRBV18

CDR3nt: TGTGCCAGCAGCCACTCCGGGACTAGCGTCTACGAGCAGTACTTC
CDR3aa: CASSHSGTSVYEQYF
j_gene: TRBJ2-7
abundance: once
d_gene: TRBD2
v_gene: TRBV5-4

CDR3nt: TGTGCCAGCAGCCAAGATAAGGCCCGCACAGATACGCAGTATTTT
CDR3aa: CASSQDKARTDTQYF
j_gene: TRBJ2-3
abundance: NA
d_gene: NA
v_gene: TRBV4-2

CDR3nt: TGCGCCAGCAGCCAAGACCCTCAGTCCTACGAGCAGTACTTC
CDR3aa: CASSQDPQSYEQYF
j_gene: TRBJ2-7
abundance: NA
d_gene: NA
v_gene: TRBV4-3

CDR3nt: TGTGCCAGCAGCGCAACCGGGACTAGCGGGAGGCGAGGTGAGCAGTTCTTC
CDR3aa: CASSATGTSGRRGEQFF
j_gene: TRBJ2-1
abundance: NA
d_gene: TRBD2
v_gene: TRBV7-3

CDR3nt: TGTGCCAGCAGTCCCGGCAGACTCACGGGCTACACCTTC
CDR3aa: CASSPGRLTGYTF
j_gene: TRBJ1-2
abundance: NA
d_gene: NA
v_gene: TRBV2

CDR3nt: TGCGCCAGCAGCCAAGACCCCAGTTACAATGAGCAGTTCTTC
CDR3aa: CASSQDPSYNEQFF
j_gene: TRBJ2-1
abundance: NA
d_gene: NA
v_gene: TRBV4-3

CDR3nt: TGTGCCACCAGCCTAGGACTAGCCCTAGAGACCCAGTACTTC
CDR3aa: CATSLGLALETQYF
j_gene: TRBJ2-5
abundance: NA
d_gene: TRBD2
v_gene: TRBV15

CDR3nt: TGCGCCAGCAGCCTGGAGAGCCACAATGAGCAGTTCTTC
CDR3aa: CASSLESHNEQFF
j_gene: TRBJ2-1
abundance: NA
d_gene: NA
v_gene: TRBV5-1

CDR3nt: TGTGCCAGTAGTATCCACAGTGAGAACACCGGGGAGCTGTTTTTT
CDR3aa: CASSIHSENTGELFF
j_gene: TRBJ2-2
abundance: once
d_gene: NA
v_gene: TRBV19

CDR3nt: TGCGCCAGCAGCACTCAAGGATGGGACAGGGCCATAGATACGCAGTATTTT
CDR3aa: CASSTQGWDRAIDTQYF
j_gene: TRBJ2-3
abundance: NA
d_gene: TRBD1
v_gene: TRBV4-1

CDR3nt: TGTGCCAGCAGCTTAGTAGAGGGCTGGGATCAGCCCCAGCATTTT
CDR3aa: CASSLVEGWDQPQHF
j_gene: TRBJ1-5
abundance: NA
d_gene: NA
v_gene: TRBV7-8

CDR3nt: TGTGCCAGCGCTCAGGGTAACGGCTACACCTTC
CDR3aa: CASAQGNGYTF
j_gene: TRBJ1-2
abundance: NA
d_gene: NA
v_gene: TRBV6-5

CDR3nt: TGCGCCAGCAGCTTTGGACAGACCTACGAGCAGTACTTC
CDR3aa: CASSFGQTYEQYF
j_gene: TRBJ2-7
abundance: NA
d_gene: NA
v_gene: TRBV5-1

CDR3nt: TGTGCCACCAGCAGAGTGGCCCTTAATGAAAAACTGTTTTTT
CDR3aa: CATSRVALNEKLFF
j_gene: TRBJ1-4
abundance: NA
d_gene: NA
v_gene: TRBV15

CDR3nt: TGTGCCAGCAGCTCGGTTACTAGCGGGAGGGAATACGAGCAGTACTTC
CDR3aa: CASSSVTSGREYEQYF
j_gene: TRBJ2-7
abundance: once
d_gene: TRBD2
v_gene: TRBV5-6

CDR3nt: TGTGCCAGCAGACCCCTGGCGGGAGAGGACTACGAGCAGTACTTC
CDR3aa: CASRPLAGEDYEQYF
j_gene: TRBJ2-7
abundance: NA
d_gene: TRBD2
v_gene: TRBV6-6

CDR3nt: TGTGCCAGCAGCCTGACAGTTAGCAATCAGCCCCAGCATTTT
CDR3aa: CASSLTVSNQPQHF
j_gene: TRBJ1-5
abundance: NA
d_gene: NA
v_gene: TRBV7-2

CDR3nt: TGTGCCAGCAGTTCCGGACAGAACTCCTATGGCTACACCTTC
CDR3aa: CASSSGQNSYGYTF
j_gene: TRBJ1-2
abundance: NA
d_gene: NA
v_gene: TRBV28

CDR3nt: TGTGCCAGCAGACTTACCGGAGCCCCCTACAATGAGCAGTTCTTC
CDR3aa: CASRLTGAPYNEQFF
j_gene: TRBJ2-1
abundance: NA
d_gene: NA
v_gene: TRBV7-2

CDR3nt: TGTGCCTGGACCTCATTGGGGGTTTCGGGCGGGGAGCTGTTTTTT
CDR3aa: CAWTSLGVSGGELFF
j_gene: TRBJ2-2
abundance: NA
d_gene: NA
v_gene: TRBV30

CDR3nt: TGCGCCAGCAGACCGGCCCGCTCCTACGAGCAGTACTTC
CDR3aa: CASRPARSYEQYF
j_gene: TRBJ2-7
abundance: NA
d_gene: NA
v_gene: TRBV5-1

CDR3nt: TGTGCCAGCAGCCATCTAGCGGGAGGCCTCACAGATACGCAGTATTTT
CDR3aa: CASSHLAGGLTDTQYF
j_gene: TRBJ2-3
abundance: once
d_gene: TRBD2
v_gene: TRBV5-6

CDR3nt: TGTGCCAGCAGCAAATTAGGACCCGTAAGGGATGAGCAGTTCTTC
CDR3aa: CASSKLGPVRDEQFF
j_gene: TRBJ2-1
abundance: NA
d_gene: NA
v_gene: TRBV7-2

CDR3nt: TGTGCCAGTAGTATGAGGCACTACGGGGCTTTGGAGGAAGCTTTCTTT
CDR3aa: CASSMRHYGALEEAFF
j_gene: TRBJ1-1
abundance: NA
d_gene: NA
v_gene: TRBV19

CDR3nt: TGTGCCACCAGCTCCCTTAAAGGCTATGGCTACACCTTC
CDR3aa: CATSSLKGYGYTF
j_gene: TRBJ1-2
abundance: NA
d_gene: NA
v_gene: TRBV15

CDR3nt: TGTGCTAGTGGTTTGGAGGACAGGGGCGTTTCGGCGGGCACTGAAGCTTTCTTT
CDR3aa: CASGLEDRGVSAGTEAFF
j_gene: TRBJ1-1
abundance: NA
d_gene: TRBD1
v_gene: TRBV12-5

CDR3nt: TGTGCCAGCAGTGCCTATCTTCGGGGCACGAACACTGAAGCTTTCTTT
CDR3aa: CASSAYLRGTNTEAFF
j_gene: TRBJ1-1
abundance: NA
d_gene: NA
v_gene: TRBV27

CDR3nt: TGTGCCAGCACCCGAGGGGGTACTAATGAAAAACTGTTTTTT
CDR3aa: CASTRGGTNEKLFF
j_gene: TRBJ1-4
abundance: NA
d_gene: NA
v_gene: TRBV6-5

CDR3nt: TGTGCCAGCTCACCGATTCCGGGACAGGGGGCGAATCAGGAGACCCAGTACTTC
CDR3aa: CASSPIPGQGANQETQYF
j_gene: TRBJ2-5
abundance: NA
d_gene: TRBD1
v_gene: TRBV18

CDR3nt: TGTGCCAGCAGCTCCACTAGCGGCCAAGAGACCCAGTACTTC
CDR3aa: CASSSTSGQETQYF
j_gene: TRBJ2-5
abundance: NA
d_gene: TRBD2
v_gene: TRBV7-2

CDR3nt: TGTGCCAGCAGCCCTCTGGGGACTAGCGGACAAGAGACCCAGTACTTC
CDR3aa: CASSPLGTSGQETQYF
j_gene: TRBJ2-5
abundance: NA
d_gene: TRBD2
v_gene: TRBV9

CDR3nt: TGCAGCGTTGTATTTTTCTTGGGTACTTCTAGCACAGATACGCAGTATTTT
CDR3aa: CSVVFFLGTSSTDTQYF
j_gene: TRBJ2-3
abundance: NA
d_gene: NA
v_gene: TRBV29-1

CDR3nt: TGTGCCAGCAGTTACTCGGGGGTCCCTCAAGAGACCCAGTACTTC
CDR3aa: CASSYSGVPQETQYF
j_gene: TRBJ2-5
abundance: NA
d_gene: NA
v_gene: TRBV6-6

CDR3nt: TGTGCCAGTACCACAGGGAGAGGGGGGCCTAATGAAAAACTGTTTTTT
CDR3aa: CASTTGRGGPNEKLFF
j_gene: TRBJ1-4
abundance: NA
d_gene: NA
v_gene: TRBV19

CDR3nt: TGTGCCAGCAGCAAAAACAGCCCCTACGAGCAGTACTTC
CDR3aa: CASSKNSPYEQYF
j_gene: TRBJ2-7
abundance: once
d_gene: NA
v_gene: TRBV7-9

CDR3nt: TGTGCCAGCAGCCCCCGATTCCGGGACTCGGCCTACAATGAGCAGTTCTTC
CDR3aa: CASSPRFRDSAYNEQFF
j_gene: TRBJ2-1
abundance: NA
d_gene: NA
v_gene: TRBV7-9

CDR3nt: TGTGCCAGCAGCGTAGGAGGGGGCCAGGTTGGCGAGCAGTACTTC
CDR3aa: CASSVGGGQVGEQYF
j_gene: TRBJ2-7
abundance: NA
d_gene: NA
v_gene: TRBV7-9

CDR3nt: TGCGCCAGCAGCCTTAGCGGGAGCCGGGGCAATGAGCAGTTCTTC
CDR3aa: CASSLSGSRGNEQFF
j_gene: TRBJ2-1
abundance: NA
d_gene: TRBD2
v_gene: TRBV4-1

CDR3nt: TGTGCCATCAGGGACCCGGCCAGCTCTGGGGCCAACGTCCTGACTTTC
CDR3aa: CAIRDPASSGANVLTF
j_gene: TRBJ2-6
abundance: once
d_gene: NA
v_gene: TRBV10-3

CDR3nt: TGTGCCAGCAGTCCCCGGCGGGGGACTAATGAAAAACTGTTTTTT
CDR3aa: CASSPRRGTNEKLFF
j_gene: TRBJ1-4
abundance: NA
d_gene: NA
v_gene: TRBV27

CDR3nt: TGTGCCATCAGTGAGGGCGGGAGGACCTACAATGAGCAGTTCTTC
CDR3aa: CAISEGGRTYNEQFF
j_gene: TRBJ2-1
abundance: NA
d_gene: TRBD2
v_gene: TRBV10-3

CDR3nt: TGTGCCAGCAGCTCGATCCTGGGGGGAGGGGACGAGCAGTACTTC
CDR3aa: CASSSILGGGDEQYF
j_gene: TRBJ2-7
abundance: NA
d_gene: TRBD2
v_gene: TRBV7-9

CDR3nt: TGTGCCAGCAGCTTGCAGGGGTTTAATCAGCCCCAGCATTTT
CDR3aa: CASSLQGFNQPQHF
j_gene: TRBJ1-5
abundance: NA
d_gene: NA
v_gene: TRBV5-6

CDR3nt: TGTGCCAGCAGTTTACCATACAGGGGGCGGCATGGCTACACCTTC
CDR3aa: CASSLPYRGRHGYTF
j_gene: TRBJ1-2
abundance: NA
d_gene: TRBD1
v_gene: TRBV28

CDR3nt: TGTGCCAGCAAACCTTCTGGAAACACCATATATTTT
CDR3aa: CASKPSGNTIYF
j_gene: TRBJ1-3
abundance: few
d_gene: NA
v_gene: TRBV2

CDR3nt: TGTGCCAGCTCACCATCTGGAGAGACCCAGTACTTC
CDR3aa: CASSPSGETQYF
j_gene: TRBJ2-5
abundance: few
d_gene: NA
v_gene: TRBV18

CDR3nt: TGTGCCAGTAGTATAGGTGTAGGTTCCGGCTACACCTTC
CDR3aa: CASSIGVGSGYTF
j_gene: TRBJ1-2
abundance: few
d_gene: NA
v_gene: TRBV19